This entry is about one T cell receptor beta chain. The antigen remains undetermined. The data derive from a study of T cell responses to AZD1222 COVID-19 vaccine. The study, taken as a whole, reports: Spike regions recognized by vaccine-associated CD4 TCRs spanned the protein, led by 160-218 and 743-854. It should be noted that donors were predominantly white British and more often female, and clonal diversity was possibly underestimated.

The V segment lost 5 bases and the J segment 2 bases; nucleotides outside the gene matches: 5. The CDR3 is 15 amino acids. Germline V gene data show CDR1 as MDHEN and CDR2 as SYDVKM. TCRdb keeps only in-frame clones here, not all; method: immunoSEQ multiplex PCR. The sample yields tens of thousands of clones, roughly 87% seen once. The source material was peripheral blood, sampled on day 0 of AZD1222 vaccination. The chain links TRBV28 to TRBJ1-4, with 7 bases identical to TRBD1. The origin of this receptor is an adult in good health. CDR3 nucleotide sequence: TGTGCCAGCAGTCCGACAGGGCTGACTAATGAAAAACTGTTTTTT. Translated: CASSPTGLTNEKLFF.